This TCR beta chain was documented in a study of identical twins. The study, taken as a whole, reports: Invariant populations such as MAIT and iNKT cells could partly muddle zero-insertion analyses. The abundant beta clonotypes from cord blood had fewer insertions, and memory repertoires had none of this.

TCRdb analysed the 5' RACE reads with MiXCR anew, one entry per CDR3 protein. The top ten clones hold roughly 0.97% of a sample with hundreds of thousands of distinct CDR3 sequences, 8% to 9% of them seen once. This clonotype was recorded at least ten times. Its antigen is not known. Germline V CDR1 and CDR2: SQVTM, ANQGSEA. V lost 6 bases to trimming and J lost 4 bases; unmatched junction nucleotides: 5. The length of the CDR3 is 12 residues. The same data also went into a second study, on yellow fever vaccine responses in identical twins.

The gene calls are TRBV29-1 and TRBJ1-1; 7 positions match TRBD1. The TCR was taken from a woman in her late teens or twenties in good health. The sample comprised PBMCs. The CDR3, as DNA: TGCAGCGTCCAGGGGGGGAGCACTGAAGCTTTCTTT. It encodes CSVQGGSTEAFF.